This TCR beta chain was sequenced during a study of blood T cell repertoires in COVID-19 (TCRdb year 2020). Turning to the overall study: Samples covering the acute and convalescent phases of COVID-19 were provided by collaborators in the United States, Italy and Spain. The prospective study material was composed of cDNA or gDNA derived from T cells, B-cell-depleted T cells, or PBMCs. Deeply sampled blood TCRbeta repertoires from subjects exposed to, actively infected with, or recovered from COVID-19 were included in the dataset. The repertoires were released in a freely available public database intended as a resource for research on the immune response to SARS-CoV-2. Samples came from the ongoing ImmuneRACE study (first 160 participants) plus 1,254 subjects from 6 global collaborators. A de-identified subject ID, COVID-19 status, age in years and sex were almost always included in the sample metadata. Where available, HLA class I and class II types were obtained from metadata supplied by the sample provider rather than from assay-based typing.

TCRbeta CDR3 regions were amplified from genomic DNA by means of the immunoSEQ Assay, a bias-controlled multiplex PCR. Under the source paper's analysis protocol: The number of nucleated cells in each sample was estimated from the amplification of reference gene primers within the assay. Sequence reads were collapsed and filtered to measure the absolute abundance of every unique TCRbeta CDR3 rearrangement. For each sample, productive Simpson clonality was calculated as the square root of Simpson's diversity index across productive rearrangements. Held by TCRdb, this immuneACCESS table contains in-frame sequences only and omits some clones. Under half of the omission traces to an unresolved V gene where checked; the cause of the rest is unknown. That table furnishes V, J and clone size, whereas the DNA furnished D and trimming. The sample table lists about 68,000 clones, 83% of them with a count of one. The ten largest clonotypes hold around 38% of the sample.

Concerning this clone itself: It has no known antigen specificity. Per-base quality was not reported, and no clone a single base away is much larger than it.

What the work shows at the level of the full study, not this receptor alone: How much clinical and demographic metadata was included differed by source and by participant, and the metadata was provided uncurated.

Trimming removed 10 bases from V and 0 bases from J; the gene matches leave 6 bases unexplained. The CDR3 has 14 amino acids, counting the end cysteine and phenylalanine. Only CDR3 DNA is held: 42 bases, read in frame from base 1. Per the germline V gene, SGDLS is the CDR1 and YYNGEE is the CDR2. Collaborating institutions collected whole blood in K2EDTA tubes following their own protocols. For TCRbeta analysis, collaborators shipped samples as frozen whole blood, isolated PBMCs, or DNA extracted from either of those sample types. The chain is made from TRBV9 and TRBJ1-4, with 7 central nucleotides matching TRBD1. This sequence originates from a man aged 80 or over with acute or convalescent COVID-19. The sample consisted of peripheral blood. The DNA sequence is TGTGCCGCCCATAGGGGGCCAACTAATGAAAAACTGTTTTTT. Protein translation: CAAHRGPTNEKLFF.